This TCR beta chain stems from a study of blood T cell repertoires in COVID-19. Whole-study context: COVID-19 samples, acute and convalescent, were from the United States, Italy and Spain. PBMCs, B-cell-depleted T cells, or T cells provided the cDNA or gDNA that made up the material.

Methods used by the authors: Nucleated cell number was recorded as an estimate derived from reference gene primer amplification. Profiled with immunoSEQ multiplex PCR; TCRdb holds only in-frame clones, not every one. V and J calls and clone size are as listed in that table; D and trimming were resolved from the DNA. The sample lists some 70,000 clones, more than 65% occurring once. The CDR3 has 12 amino acids. The receptor comes from a woman between 50 and 59 years old with acute or convalescent COVID-19. Specimen: peripheral blood. This rearrangement joins TRBV21-1 to TRBJ1-2; TRBD1 is the table's D call and was not checked against the DNA. TRBV21-1 has pseudogene status. CDR3 nucleotide sequence: TGTGCCAGCAGGTTGACAGGGTATGGCTACACCTTC. Translating it yields CASRLTGYGYTF.